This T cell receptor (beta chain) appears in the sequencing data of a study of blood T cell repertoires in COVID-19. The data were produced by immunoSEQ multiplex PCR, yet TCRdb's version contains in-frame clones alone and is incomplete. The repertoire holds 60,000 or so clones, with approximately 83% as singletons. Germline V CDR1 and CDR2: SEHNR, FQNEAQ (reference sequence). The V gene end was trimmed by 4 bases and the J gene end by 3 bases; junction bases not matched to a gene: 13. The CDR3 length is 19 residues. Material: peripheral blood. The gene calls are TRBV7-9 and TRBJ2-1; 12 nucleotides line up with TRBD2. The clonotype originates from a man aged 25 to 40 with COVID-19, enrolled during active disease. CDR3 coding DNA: TGTGCCAGCAGCTCCCCCGGGCTAGCGGGAGGGCCCATCTACAATGAGCAGTTCTTC. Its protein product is CASSSPGLAGGPIYNEQFF.